Each of the 21 T cell receptor beta chains below was sequenced from the same sample in a study of shared clonotypes between healthy human individuals. Repertoires were generated with immunoSEQ multiplex PCR, while TCRdb's copy carries only in-frame clones and drops some. The sample carries 2 million to 3 million clones, more than 90% recorded once. The sequenced sample consisted of naive CD4+ T cells sorted from blood. Subset of the sample: CD45RA+ positively selected. These TCRs come from a man younger than 30 in good health.

The rearrangement uses TRBV19 and TRBJ2-3; D may correspond to TRBD1 or TRBD2 (5 bases each). The V end was cut by 7 bases, the J end by 3 bases, with 23 bases between. Germline V gene sequence: CDR1 LNHDA, CDR2 SQIVND (reference sequence). The CDR3 extends over 17 amino acids. CDR3 in DNA: TGTGCCAGTAACTCGGGACGGCCTCGGCAGGGTACAGATACGCAGTATTTT. Translated: CASNSGRPRQGTDTQYF. Combining the CDR3 with reference TRBV19 and TRBJ2-3 gives the whole variable domain DGGITQSPKYLFRKEGQNVTLSCEQNLNHDAMYWYRQDPGQGLRLIYYSQIVNDFQKGDIAEGYSVSREKKESFPLTVTSAQKNPTAFYLCASNSGRPRQGTDTQYFGPGTRLTVL.

The chain employs TRBV5-1 and TRBJ2-2; 7 bases are shared with TRBD1. V lost 4 bases, J lost 6 bases, and 12 bases stayed unmatched. In germline, CDR1 is SGHRS, CDR2 YFSETQ. CDR3 length: 16 residues. CDR3 residues: CASSLGTATVAGELFF. CDR3 nucleotides: TGCGCCAGCAGCCTCGGGACAGCCACTGTGGCCGGGGAGCTGTTTTTT.

This clone was observed once. The chain carries TRBV5-6 and TRBJ2-4; 7 positions match TRBD1. Per germline, CDR1 SGHDT and CDR2 YYEEEE. The CDR3 extends over 14 amino acids. Unmatched junction bases numbered 5, after V lost 4 bases and J lost 4 bases. CDR3 nucleotide sequence: TGTGCCAGCAGCAACGACAGGGAAAAAAACATTCAGTACTTC. This sequence encodes CASSNDREKNIQYF.

The chain links TRBV5-1 to TRBJ1-4; D may be TRBD1 (6 bases). V dropped 5 bases and J dropped 10 bases, with 18 bases sitting between them. This CDR3 region has 14 residues. CDR1 is SGHRS and CDR2 is YFSETQ in the germline V gene. CDR3 nucleotide sequence: TGCGCCAGCAGAGAGACAGGCAATGGGGGAAAACTGTTTTTT. Amino acid sequence: CASRETGNGGKLFF.

The rearrangement joins TRBV11-2 to TRBJ2-5, with 7 bases matching TRBD2. The CDR3 consists of 15 residues. V trimming: 3 bases; J trimming: 4 bases; junction bases outside the gene matches: 8. CDR1 SGHAT and CDR2 FQNNGV come from the germline V gene. CDR3: CASSFQAGEGETQYF. CDR3 coding DNA: TGTGCCAGCAGCTTTCAGGCGGGAGAGGGAGAGACCCAGTACTTC.

The V call is TRBV11-3, the J call TRBJ2-1; the D is unclear. The CDR3 length is 14 residues. CDR1 and CDR2 from the germline V gene are SGHNT and YENEEA. The V end lost 2 bases, the J end lost 4 bases, and 9 bases lay between the germline ends. The CDR3 coding sequence is TGTGCCAGCAGCTTACGCGGACGGTACAATGAGCAGTTCTTC. Translation: CASSLRGRYNEQFF.

In regard to this clone: This specimen includes other DNA sequences encoding the same CDR3. The rearrangement links TRBV5-1 to TRBJ1-6; D is perhaps TRBD1 (5 bases). The CDR3 extends over 16 amino acids. V shed 1 base and J shed 0 bases, with 8 bases lying between them. CDR1 SGHRS and CDR2 YFSETQ come from the germline V gene. This chain's CDR3 is CASSLPGGSYNSPLHF. The CDR3 nucleotides are TGCGCCAGCAGCTTGCCCGGGGGCTCCTATAATTCACCCCTCCACTTT.

CDR3 loop: CASSTREPRNSPLHF. In DNA, the CDR3 is TGTGCCAGTAGTACAAGGGAACCGAGGAATTCACCCCTCCACTTT. The chain uses TRBV19 and TRBJ1-6; D ambiguous. V lost 4 bases and J 7 bases, leaving 14 bases between the germline ends. Germline values: CDR1 LNHDA, CDR2 SQIVND (reference sequence). The CDR3 spans 15 residues. Complete variable domain (other parts from reference TRBV19 and TRBJ1-6): DGGITQSPKYLFRKEGQNVTLSCEQNLNHDAMYWYRQDPGQGLRLIYYSQIVNDFQKGDIAEGYSVSREKKESFPLTVTSAQKNPTAFYLCASSTREPRNSPLHFGNGTRLTVT.

This sequence joins TRBV30 and TRBJ1-1; no clear D gene. V lost 3 bases, J lost 7 bases, and 12 bases lay in between. This CDR3 region has 12 residues. CDR1 is GTSNPN, CDR2 SVGIG, per germline (reference sequence). The CDR3 bases are TGTGCCTGGAGCAAATGGACCGATGAAGCTTTCTTT. It encodes CAWSKWTDEAFF.

This chain connects TRBV28 to TRBJ1-2; D not resolved. CDR3 size: 14 residues. V was clipped by 6 bases and J by 0 bases, with 11 bases between them. Germline CDR1 is MDHEN and CDR2 is SYDVKM. DNA for the CDR3: TGTGCCAGCAGAACGGGCACCTCTAACTATGGCTACACCTTC. It translates to CASRTGTSNYGYTF.

This chain uses TRBV4-1 with TRBJ1-6; 7 positions agree with TRBD1. The CDR3 consists of 13 residues. The germline CDR1 and CDR2 sequences are MGHRA and YSYEKL. V lost 9 bases and J lost 5; bases outside the gene matches: 4. CDR3 bases: TGCGCCAGTACCGGGACAGATAATTCACCCCTCCACTTT. Amino acid sequence: CASTGTDNSPLHF.

The chain uses TRBV9 and TRBJ2-2, with D unresolved. V lost 4 bases, J lost 2 bases, and 9 bases lay in between. The CDR3 has 14 residues. Germline loops: CDR1 SGDLS, CDR2 YYNGEE. CDR3 nucleotide sequence: TGTGCCAGCAGCATACACGACAACACCGGGGAGCTGTTTTTT. It encodes CASSIHDNTGELFF.

Worth noting for this clone: An end of the junction does not agree with germline; a read error may underlie this. This chain connects TRBV7-2 to TRBJ2-7; TRBD2 might be the D (6 bases). Germline V gene data show CDR1 as SGHTA and CDR2 as FQGNSA. CDR3 length: 14 amino acids. The CDR3 nucleotides read TGTGCCAGCAGCCCCGGTGTCCGTAGCGGTTTATTATTCTTC. Translating it yields CASSPGVRSGLLFF.

The genes are TRBV12-2 and TRBJ1-1; the table assigns TRBD1, which was not confirmed against the DNA. TRBV12-2 is given as a pseudogene. This CDR3 has 16 residues. The CDR3 sequence: CASRRVDRVMNTEAFF. The CDR3 DNA reads TGTGCAAGTCGCCGTGTGGACAGGGTTATGAACACTGAAGCTTTCTTT.

The chain links TRBV2 to TRBJ2-7; a weak D match, TRBD2 (5 bases). The CDR3 extends over 12 amino acids. Germline loops: CDR1 SNHLY, CDR2 FYNNEI. Trimming shortened V by 8 bases and J by 0 bases, and 8 bases separated the two germline ends. CDR3 DNA: TGTGCCAGCCGCGCGGGCTCCTACGAGCAGTACTTC. Translating it yields CASRAGSYEQYF.

J is TRBJ1-6 and V is TRBV4-2, with a possible D match to TRBD1 (5 bases). Trimming shortened V by 0 bases and J by 10 bases, and 19 bases separated the two germline ends. The CDR3 is 17 amino acids. Germline CDR1 and CDR2: LGHNA and YNFKEQ. The CDR3 sequence: CASSQEGLGSGRSPLHF. The CDR3 DNA reads as TGTGCCAGCAGCCAAGAAGGACTGGGGTCAGGGCGGTCACCCCTCCACTTT.

Remarks on this clone: Other DNA sequences of this sample code for an identical CDR3. The chain couples TRBV6-5 to TRBJ1-1, with unresolved D. Germline CDR1 reads MNHEY; CDR2 reads SVGAGI. This CDR3 has 13 amino acids. V was shortened by 6 bases and J by 2 bases, with 10 bases between the two germline ends. CDR3 loop: CASSRKGNTEAFF. As DNA, the CDR3 is TGTGCCAGCAGCCGTAAGGGAAACACTGAAGCTTTCTTT.

This clone was found once. J is TRBJ2-7 and V is TRBV30; TRBD1 agrees at 11 bases. CDR1 is GTSNPN and CDR2 is SVGIG in the germline V gene (reference sequence). The junction had 14 bases not matched to a gene; V was cut back by 2 bases and J by 5 bases. The CDR3 is 17 amino acids. The CDR3 sequence: CAWSPTRTGGKGDEQYF. DNA for the CDR3: TGTGCCTGGAGTCCGACCCGGACAGGGGGCAAGGGGGACGAGCAGTACTTC.

The genes are TRBV5-1 and TRBJ2-7; 10 nucleotides align to TRBD1. Germline-derived CDR1 and CDR2 are SGHRS and YFSETQ. The CDR3 loop spans 15 amino acids. After removal of 4 bases from V and 4 bases from J, the junction contained 8 bases not matched to a gene. CDR3 coding DNA: TGCGCCAGCAGCGTGACAGGGGGCGAAGGTTACGAGCAGTACTTC. Amino acids: CASSVTGGEGYEQYF.

The genes are TRBV10-3 and TRBJ1-1, with 7 bases fitting TRBD1. The CDR3 loop spans 14 amino acids. The germline CDR1 and CDR2 sequences are ENHRY and SYGVKD. The V gene end was trimmed by 4 bases and the J gene end by 5 bases; junction bases not matched to a gene: 7. In DNA, the CDR3 is TGTGCCATCAGTGTGACAGGGAGTCAAACTGAAGCTTTCTTT. It is translated as CAISVTGSQTEAFF.

This clone was counted once. The rearrangement joins TRBV30 to TRBJ1-1; 7 bases map to TRBD1. V gave up 3 bases and J gave up 4 bases; unmatched junction bases: 5. The CDR3 is 13 amino acids. Germline-derived CDR1 and CDR2 are GTSNPN and SVGIG (reference sequence). The CDR3 coding sequence is TGTGCCTGGAGGCTACAGGGGACCACTGAAGCTTTCTTT. The encoded protein is CAWRLQGTTEAFF. The variable domain in full, completed from reference TRBV30 and TRBJ1-1, reads SQTIHQWPATLVQPVGSPLSLECTVEGTSNPNLYWYRQAAGRGLQLLFYSVGIGQISSEVPQNLSASRPQDRQFILSSKKLLLSDSGFYLCAWRLQGTTEAFFGQGTRLTVV.